This T cell receptor beta chain was identified in a study of T cells of healthy individuals. TCRdb re-called the 5' RACE reads through MiXCR, storing one row per CDR3 protein. The data show some 69,000 distinct CDR3 sequences, roughly 16% seen once. Germline CDR1 MNHEY, CDR2 SVGAGI. CDR3 length: 13 amino acids. Trimming removed 3 bases from V and 5 bases from J, with 10 bases in between. This clonotype was detected ten times or more. The chain employs TRBV6-5 and TRBJ1-2, with D tentatively TRBD1 (6 bases). This clonotype originated in a human donor in good health. CDR3 residues: CASSYSQGYGYTF. The CDR3 DNA reads as TGTGCCAGCAGTTATTCCCAGGGGTATGGCTACACCTTC.